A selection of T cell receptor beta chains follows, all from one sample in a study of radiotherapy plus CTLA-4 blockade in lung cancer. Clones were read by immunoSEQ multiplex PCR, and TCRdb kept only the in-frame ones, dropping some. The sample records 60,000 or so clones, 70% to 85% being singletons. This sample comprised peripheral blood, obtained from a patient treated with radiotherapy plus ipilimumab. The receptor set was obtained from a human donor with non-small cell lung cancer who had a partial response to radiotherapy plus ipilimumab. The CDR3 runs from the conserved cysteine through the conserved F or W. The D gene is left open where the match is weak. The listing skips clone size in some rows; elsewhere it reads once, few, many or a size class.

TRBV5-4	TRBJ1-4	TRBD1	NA	TGTGCCAGCAGCTTGGGCGGGACAGGGGGAGAAAAACTGTTTTTT	CASSLGGTGGEKLFF
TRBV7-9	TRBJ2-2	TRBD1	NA	TGTGCCAGCAGCCATCCACAGGGGGCTGTCGGGGAGCTGTTTTTT	CASSHPQGAVGELFF
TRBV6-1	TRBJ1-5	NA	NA	TGTGCCAGCATCCTAGGGGATTCAATAGATCAGCCCCAGCATTTT	CASILGDSIDQPQHF
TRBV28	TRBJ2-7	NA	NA	TGTGCCAGCAGTTTATGGGCGGGGGCCCCAACCTACTTC	CASSLWAGAPTYF
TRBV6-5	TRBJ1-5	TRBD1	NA	TGTGCCAGCAGCCGGGACAGTGGGAATCAGCCCCAGCATTTT	CASSRDSGNQPQHF
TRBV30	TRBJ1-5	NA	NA	TGTGCCTGGAGCTTTCGGGGGGATAGCAATCAGCCCCAGCATTTT	CAWSFRGDSNQPQHF
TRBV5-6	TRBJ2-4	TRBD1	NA	TGTGCCAGCAGCTTCCGGGGACAGCTAGCCAAAAACATTCAGTACTTC	CASSFRGQLAKNIQYF
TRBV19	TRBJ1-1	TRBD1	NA	TGTGCCACCACAGGGGCCACTGAAGCTTTCTTT	CATTGATEAFF
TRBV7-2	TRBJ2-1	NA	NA	TGTGCCAGCAGCTCTCGGGACTTGCCGACGAACCAGTTCTTC	CASSSRDLPTNQFF
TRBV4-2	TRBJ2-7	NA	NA	TGTGCCAGCAGCCAGGTGGGGGCACCCGAGCAGTACTTC	CASSQVGAPEQYF
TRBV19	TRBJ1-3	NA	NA	TGTGCCAGTAGTGCCCGGACATTTGGATCTGGAAACACCATATATTTT	CASSARTFGSGNTIYF
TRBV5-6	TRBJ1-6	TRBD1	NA	TGTGCCAGCAGCTTGGGACAGGGGCCTTCACCCCTCCACTTT	CASSLGQGPSPLHF
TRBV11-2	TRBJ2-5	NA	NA	TGTGCCAGCAGCCTCGACAGACAGACCCAGTACTTC	CASSLDRQTQYF
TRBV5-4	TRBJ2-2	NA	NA	TGTGCCAGCAGCTCTGGACGGAAGAACACCGGGGAGCTGTTTTTT	CASSSGRKNTGELFF
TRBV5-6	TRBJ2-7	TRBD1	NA	TGTGCCAGTCAACAGGGGGCATACGAGCAGTACTTC	CASQQGAYEQYF
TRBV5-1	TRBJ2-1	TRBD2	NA	TGCGCCAGCAGCTTGACTAGCGGGGAAAGGGATGAGCAGTTCTTC	CASSLTSGERDEQFF
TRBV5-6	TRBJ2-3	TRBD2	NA	TGTGCCAGCAGCTTGTGGGCTAGCGGGGCTGCAGATACGCAGTATTTT	CASSLWASGAADTQYF
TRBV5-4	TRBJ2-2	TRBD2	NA	TGTGCCAGCAGCTTGGTAGCGGGGGGGCGTTCCGGGGAGCTGTTTTTT	CASSLVAGGRSGELFF
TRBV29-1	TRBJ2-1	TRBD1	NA	TGCAGCGCGGACAGGGGGGGCAATGAGCAGTTCTTC	CSADRGGNEQFF
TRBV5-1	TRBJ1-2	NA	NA	TGCGCCAGCAGCCCCTGGGGAGGGCTTGGCTACACCTTC	CASSPWGGLGYTF
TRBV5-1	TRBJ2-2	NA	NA	TGCGCCAGCAGCCCTGAGGCCGCGAACACCGGGGAGCTGTTTTTT	CASSPEAANTGELFF
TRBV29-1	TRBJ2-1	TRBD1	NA	TGCAGCGCATGGGACAGGGGGCTTTACAATGAGCAGTTCTTC	CSAWDRGLYNEQFF
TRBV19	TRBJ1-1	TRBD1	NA	TGTGCCAGTACCCGAATCCGGGACAGGAGCCCCATGAACACTGAAGCTTTCTTT	CASTRIRDRSPMNTEAFF
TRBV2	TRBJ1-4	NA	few	TGTGCCAGCAGCCTACAGGGTACCGGTGAAAAACTGTTTTTT	CASSLQGTGEKLFF
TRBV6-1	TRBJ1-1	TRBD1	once	TGTGCCAGCAGGGATTGGACAGGGAAGGCTTTCTTT	CASRDWTGKAFF
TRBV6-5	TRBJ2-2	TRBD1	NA	TGTGCCAGCAGGGACAGGGGGACCGGGGAGCTGTTTTTT	CASRDRGTGELFF
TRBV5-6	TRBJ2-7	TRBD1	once	TGTGCCAGCAGCTTGTGGGACAGGAACACCTACGAGCAGTACTTC	CASSLWDRNTYEQYF
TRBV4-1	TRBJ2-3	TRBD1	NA	TGCGCCAGCAGCCAAGGGTTGACAGGGGGAACAGATACGCAGTATTTT	CASSQGLTGGTDTQYF
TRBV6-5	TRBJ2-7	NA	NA	TGTGCCAGCAGTTCAACAGGGTGGGTGACGGGCTACGAGCAGTACTTC	CASSSTGWVTGYEQYF